This record covers a single T cell receptor (beta chain). One junction end does not reproduce the germline sequence, and a read error may be involved. The CDR3 has 16 amino acids. Germline lookup yields CDR1 SGHDN and CDR2 FVKESK. The data stem from a study of Graves' ophthalmopathy and Graves' hyperthyroidism. CDR3 regions of TCR beta were amplified from RNA transcripts. HTBI-primed first-round RT-PCR preceded second-round multiplex PCR. Using its own MiXCR run on the multiplex PCR reads, TCRdb lists one record per CDR3 protein. The sample shows roughly 1.1 million distinct CDR3 sequences, about 40% of them seen only once.

The source is an adult man with Graves' hyperthyroidism. The chain links TRBV14 to TRBJ2-5; 15 bases align to TRBD2. Source material: peripheral blood or thyroid tissue (not recorded which). The CDR3 loop reads CASSQGLAGGQGTQYF. DNA of the CDR3: TGTGCCAGCAGCCAGGGACTAGCGGGGGGCCAAGGGACCCAGTACTTC.